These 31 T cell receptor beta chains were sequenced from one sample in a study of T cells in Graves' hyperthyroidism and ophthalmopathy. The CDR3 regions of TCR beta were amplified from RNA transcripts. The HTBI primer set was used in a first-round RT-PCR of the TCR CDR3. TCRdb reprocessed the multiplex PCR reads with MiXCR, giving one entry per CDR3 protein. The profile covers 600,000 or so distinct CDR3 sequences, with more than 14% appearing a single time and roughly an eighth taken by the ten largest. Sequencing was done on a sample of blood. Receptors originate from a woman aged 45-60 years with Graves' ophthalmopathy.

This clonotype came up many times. As DNA, the CDR3 is TGTGCCAGCGCGGCAGGTCAAAATTCACCCCTCCACTTT. Translated: CASAAGQNSPLHF. The gene calls are TRBV2 and TRBJ1-6; D is unresolved. CDR3 length equals 13 residues. Germline loops: CDR1 SNHLY, CDR2 FYNNEI. V gave up 8 bases and J gave up 7 bases, with 12 bases separating them.

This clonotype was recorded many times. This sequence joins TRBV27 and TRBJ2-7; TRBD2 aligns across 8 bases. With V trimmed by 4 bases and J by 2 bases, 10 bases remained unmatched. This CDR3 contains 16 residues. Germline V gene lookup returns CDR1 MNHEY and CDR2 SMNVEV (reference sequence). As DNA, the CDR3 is TGTGCCAGCAGTTCACCCACTAGCGGCAAGACCTACGAGCAGTACTTC. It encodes CASSSPTSGKTYEQYF.

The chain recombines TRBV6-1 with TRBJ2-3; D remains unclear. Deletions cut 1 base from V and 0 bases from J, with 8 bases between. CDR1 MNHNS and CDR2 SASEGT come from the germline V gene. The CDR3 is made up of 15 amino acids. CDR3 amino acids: CASSEVWTSTDTQYF. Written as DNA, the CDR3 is TGTGCCAGCAGTGAAGTTTGGACCAGCACAGATACGCAGTATTTT.

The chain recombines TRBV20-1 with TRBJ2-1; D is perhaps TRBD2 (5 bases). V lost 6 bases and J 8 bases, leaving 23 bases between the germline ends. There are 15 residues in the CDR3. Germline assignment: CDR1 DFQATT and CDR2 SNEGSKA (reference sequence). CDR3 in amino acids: CSAGRTQRGYDEQFF. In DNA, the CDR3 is TGCAGTGCCGGACGGACTCAACGGGGTTACGATGAGCAGTTCTTC.

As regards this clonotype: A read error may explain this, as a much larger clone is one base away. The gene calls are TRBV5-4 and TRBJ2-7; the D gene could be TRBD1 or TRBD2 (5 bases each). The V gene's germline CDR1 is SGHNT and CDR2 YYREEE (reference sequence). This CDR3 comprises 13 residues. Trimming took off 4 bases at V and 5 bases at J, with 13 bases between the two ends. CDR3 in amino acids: CASSPGRQDEQYF. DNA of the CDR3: TGTGCCAGCAGCCCGGGACGGCAGGACGAGCAGTACTTC.

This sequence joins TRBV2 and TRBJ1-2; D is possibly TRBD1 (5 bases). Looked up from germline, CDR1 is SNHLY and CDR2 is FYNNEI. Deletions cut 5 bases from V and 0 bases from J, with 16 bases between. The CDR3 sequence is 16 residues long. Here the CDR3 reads CASSRSGSGTNYGYTF. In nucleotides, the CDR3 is TGTGCCAGCAGTCGCTCAGGGTCGGGGACTAACTATGGCTACACCTTC. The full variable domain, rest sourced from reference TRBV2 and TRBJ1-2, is EPEVTQTPSHQVTQMGQEVILRCVPISNHLYFYWYRQILGQKVEFLVSFYNNEISEKSEIFDDQFSVERPDGSNFTLKIRSTKLEDSAMYFCASSRSGSGTNYGYTFGSGTRLTVV.

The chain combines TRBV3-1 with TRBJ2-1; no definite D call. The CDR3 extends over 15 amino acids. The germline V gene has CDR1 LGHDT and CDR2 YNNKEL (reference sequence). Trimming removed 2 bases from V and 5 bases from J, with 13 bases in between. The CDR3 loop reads CASSQSVRGDNEQFF. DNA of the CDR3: TGTGCCAGCAGCCAATCGGTAAGAGGAGACAATGAGCAGTTCTTC.

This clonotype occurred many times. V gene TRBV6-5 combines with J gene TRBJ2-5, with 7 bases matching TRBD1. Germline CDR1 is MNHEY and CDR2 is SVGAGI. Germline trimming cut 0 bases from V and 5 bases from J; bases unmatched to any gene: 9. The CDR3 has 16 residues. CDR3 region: CASSYSIHRGQETQYF. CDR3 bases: TGTGCCAGCAGTTACTCGATACACAGGGGTCAGGAGACCCAGTACTTC.

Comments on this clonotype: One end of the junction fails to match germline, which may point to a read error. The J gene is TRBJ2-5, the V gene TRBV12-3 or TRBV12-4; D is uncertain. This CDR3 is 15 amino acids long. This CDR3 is CASSPPDWYQETQCF. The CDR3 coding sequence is TGTGCCAGCAGTCCTCCCGACTGGTACCAAGAGACCCAGTGCTTC.

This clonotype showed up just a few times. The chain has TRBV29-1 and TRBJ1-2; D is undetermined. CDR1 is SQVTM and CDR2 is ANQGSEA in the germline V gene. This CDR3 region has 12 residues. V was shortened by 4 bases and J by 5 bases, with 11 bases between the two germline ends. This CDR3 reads CSVVVSAYGYTF. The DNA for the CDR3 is TGCAGCGTTGTGGTCAGTGCTTATGGCTACACCTTC.

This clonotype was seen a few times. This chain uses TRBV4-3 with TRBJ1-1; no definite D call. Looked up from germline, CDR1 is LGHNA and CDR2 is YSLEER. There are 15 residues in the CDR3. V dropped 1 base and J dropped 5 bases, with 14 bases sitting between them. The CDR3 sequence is CASSQGTVRRTEAFF. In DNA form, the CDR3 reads TGCGCCAGCAGCCAAGGTACTGTAAGGAGGACTGAAGCTTTCTTT.

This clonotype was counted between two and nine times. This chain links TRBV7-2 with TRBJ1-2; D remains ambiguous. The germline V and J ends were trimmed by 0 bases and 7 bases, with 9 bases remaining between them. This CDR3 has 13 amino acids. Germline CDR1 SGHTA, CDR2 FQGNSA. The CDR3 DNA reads TGTGCCAGCAGCTTAGCGCGGCGTGGTGGCTACACCTTC. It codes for CASSLARRGGYTF.

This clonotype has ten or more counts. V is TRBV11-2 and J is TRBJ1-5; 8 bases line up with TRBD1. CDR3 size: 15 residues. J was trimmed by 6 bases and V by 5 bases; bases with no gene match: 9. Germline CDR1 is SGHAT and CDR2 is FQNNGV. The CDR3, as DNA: TGTGCCAGCAGCCCGACAGGGGAGGCTACTCAGCCCCAGCATTTT. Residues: CASSPTGEATQPQHF.

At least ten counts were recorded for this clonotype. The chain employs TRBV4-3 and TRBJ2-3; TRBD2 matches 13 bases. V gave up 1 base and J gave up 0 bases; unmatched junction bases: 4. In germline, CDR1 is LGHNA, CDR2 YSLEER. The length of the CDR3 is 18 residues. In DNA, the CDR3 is TGCGCCAGCAGCCAAGTGGGGACTAGCGGGACCAGCACAGATACGCAGTATTTT. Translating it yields CASSQVGTSGTSTDTQYF.

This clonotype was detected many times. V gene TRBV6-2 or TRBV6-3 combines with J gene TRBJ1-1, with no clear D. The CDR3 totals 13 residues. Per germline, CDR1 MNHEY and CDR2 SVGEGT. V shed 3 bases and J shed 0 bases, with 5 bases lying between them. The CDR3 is CASSYWLNTEAFF. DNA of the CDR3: TGTGCCAGCAGTTATTGGCTGAACACTGAAGCTTTCTTT.

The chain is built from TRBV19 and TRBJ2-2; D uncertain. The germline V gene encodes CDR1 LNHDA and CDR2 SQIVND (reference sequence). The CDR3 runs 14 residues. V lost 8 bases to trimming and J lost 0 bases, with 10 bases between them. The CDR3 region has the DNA TGTGCCAGTCAACAGATTTCGAACACCGGGGAGCTGTTTTTT. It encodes CASQQISNTGELFF.

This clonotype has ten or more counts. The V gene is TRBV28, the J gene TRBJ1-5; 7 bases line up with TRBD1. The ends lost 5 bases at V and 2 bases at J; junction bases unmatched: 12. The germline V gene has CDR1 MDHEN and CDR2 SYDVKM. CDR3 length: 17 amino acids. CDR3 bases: TGTGCCAGCAGTACGACAGGGAGGGGGGTTGGCAATCAGCCCCAGCATTTT. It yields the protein CASSTTGRGVGNQPQHF. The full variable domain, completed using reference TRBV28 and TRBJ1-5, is DVKVTQSSRYLVKRTGEKVFLECVQDMDHENMFWYRQDPGLGLRLIYFSYDVKMKEKGDIPEGYSVSREKKERFSLILESASTNQTSMYLCASSTTGRGVGNQPQHFGDGTRLSIL.

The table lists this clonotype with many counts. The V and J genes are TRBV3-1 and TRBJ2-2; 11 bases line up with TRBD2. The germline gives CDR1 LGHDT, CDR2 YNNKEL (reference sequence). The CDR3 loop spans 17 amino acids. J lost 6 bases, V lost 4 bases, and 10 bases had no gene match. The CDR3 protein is CASSRDRLAGQSGELFF. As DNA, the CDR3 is TGTGCCAGCAGCCGCGACAGACTAGCGGGACAGTCCGGGGAGCTGTTTTTT. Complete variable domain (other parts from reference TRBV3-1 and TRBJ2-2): DTAVSQTPKYLVTQMGNDKSIKCEQNLGHDTMYWYKQDSKKFLKIMFSYNNKELIINETVPNRFSPKSPDKAHLNLHINSLELGDSAVYFCASSRDRLAGQSGELFFGEGSRLTVL.

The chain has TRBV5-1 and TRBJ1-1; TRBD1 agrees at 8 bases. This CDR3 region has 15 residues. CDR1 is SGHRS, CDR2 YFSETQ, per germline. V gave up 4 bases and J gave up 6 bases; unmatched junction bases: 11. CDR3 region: CASSVRTGLDAEAFF. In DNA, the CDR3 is TGCGCCAGCAGCGTGAGGACAGGGCTGGACGCTGAAGCTTTCTTT. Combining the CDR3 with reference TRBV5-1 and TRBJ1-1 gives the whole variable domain KAGVTQTPRYLIKTRGQQVTLSCSPISGHRSVSWYQQTPGQGLQFLFEYFSETQRNKGNFPGRFSGRQFSNSRSEMNVSTLELGDSALYLCASSVRTGLDAEAFFGQGTRLTVV.

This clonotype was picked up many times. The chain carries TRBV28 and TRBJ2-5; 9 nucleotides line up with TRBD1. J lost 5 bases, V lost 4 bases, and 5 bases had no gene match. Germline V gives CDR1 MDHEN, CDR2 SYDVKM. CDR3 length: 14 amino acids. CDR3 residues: CASSYTGGSETQYF. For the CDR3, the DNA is TGTGCCAGCAGTTATACAGGGGGCTCGGAGACCCAGTACTTC.

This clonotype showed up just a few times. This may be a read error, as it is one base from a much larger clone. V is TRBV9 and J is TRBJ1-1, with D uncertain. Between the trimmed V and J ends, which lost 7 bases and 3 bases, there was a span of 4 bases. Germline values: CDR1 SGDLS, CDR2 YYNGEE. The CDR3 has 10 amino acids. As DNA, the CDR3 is TGTGCCAGCGGGGACACTGAAGCTTTCTTT. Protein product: CASGDTEAFF.

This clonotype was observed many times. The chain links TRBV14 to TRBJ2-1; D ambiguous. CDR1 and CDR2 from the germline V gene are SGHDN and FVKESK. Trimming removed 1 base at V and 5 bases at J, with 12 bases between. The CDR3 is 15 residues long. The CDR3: CASSQVLSKNNEQFF. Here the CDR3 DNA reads TGTGCCAGCAGCCAAGTTCTTAGTAAAAACAATGAGCAGTTCTTC.

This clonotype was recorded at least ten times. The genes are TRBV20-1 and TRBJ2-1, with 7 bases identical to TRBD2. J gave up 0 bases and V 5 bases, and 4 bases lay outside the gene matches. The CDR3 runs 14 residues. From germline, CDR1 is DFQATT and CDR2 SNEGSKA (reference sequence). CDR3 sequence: CSAPIAGSYNEQFF. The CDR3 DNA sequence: TGCAGTGCTCCAATAGCGGGCTCCTACAATGAGCAGTTCTTC.

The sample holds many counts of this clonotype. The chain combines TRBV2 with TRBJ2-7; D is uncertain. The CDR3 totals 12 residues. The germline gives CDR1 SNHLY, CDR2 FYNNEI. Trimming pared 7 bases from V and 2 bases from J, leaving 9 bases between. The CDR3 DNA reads TGTGCCAGCAAGGCTTACACCTACGAGCAGTACTTC. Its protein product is CASKAYTYEQYF.

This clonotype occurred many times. The CDR3 nucleotides are TGTGCCAGCAGGGTAGCGGGGGTGGTGGAGACCCAGTACTTC. Translating it yields CASRVAGVVETQYF. The rearrangement links TRBV12-3 or TRBV12-4 to TRBJ2-5, with 9 positions matching TRBD2. The CDR3 is made up of 14 amino acids. The V gene end was trimmed by 6 bases and the J gene end by 5 bases; junction bases not matched to a gene: 7.

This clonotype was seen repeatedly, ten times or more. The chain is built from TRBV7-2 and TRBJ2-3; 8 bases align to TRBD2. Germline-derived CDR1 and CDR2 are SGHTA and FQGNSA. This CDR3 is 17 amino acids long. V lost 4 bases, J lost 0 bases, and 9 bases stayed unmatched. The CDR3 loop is CASSSSGTSLSTDTQYF. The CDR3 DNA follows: TGTGCCAGCAGCTCTTCCGGGACTAGTCTTAGCACAGATACGCAGTATTTT.

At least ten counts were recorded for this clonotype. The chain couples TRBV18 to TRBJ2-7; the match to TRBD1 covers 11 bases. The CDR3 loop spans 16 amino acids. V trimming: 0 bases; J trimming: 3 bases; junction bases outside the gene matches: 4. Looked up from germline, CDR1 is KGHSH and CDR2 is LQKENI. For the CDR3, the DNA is TGTGCCAGCTCACCACCGGGACAGGGGGAGAACTACGAGCAGTACTTC. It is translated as CASSPPGQGENYEQYF. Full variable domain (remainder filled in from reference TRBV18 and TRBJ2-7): NAGVMQNPRHLVRRRGQEARLRCSPMKGHSHVYWYRQLPEEGLKFMVYLQKENIIDESGMPKERFSAEFPKEGPSILRIQQVVRGDSAAYFCASSPPGQGENYEQYFGPGTRLTVT.

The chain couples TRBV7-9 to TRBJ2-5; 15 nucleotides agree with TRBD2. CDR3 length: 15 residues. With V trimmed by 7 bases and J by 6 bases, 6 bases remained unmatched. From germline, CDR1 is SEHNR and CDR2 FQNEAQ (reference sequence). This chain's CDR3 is CASTGLAGGGKTQYF. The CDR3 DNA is TGTGCCAGCACAGGACTAGCGGGAGGGGGGAAGACCCAGTACTTC.

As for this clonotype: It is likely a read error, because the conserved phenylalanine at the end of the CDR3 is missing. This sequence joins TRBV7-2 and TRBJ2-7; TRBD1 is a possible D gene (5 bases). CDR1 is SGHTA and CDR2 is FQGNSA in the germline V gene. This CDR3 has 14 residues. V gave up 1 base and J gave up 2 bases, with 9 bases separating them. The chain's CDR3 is CASSLVDSTYEQYL. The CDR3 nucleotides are TGTGCCAGCAGCTTAGTAGACAGTACCTACGAGCAGTACCTC.

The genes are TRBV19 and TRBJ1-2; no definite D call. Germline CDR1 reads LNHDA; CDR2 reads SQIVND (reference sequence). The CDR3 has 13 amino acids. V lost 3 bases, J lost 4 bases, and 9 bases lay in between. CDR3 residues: CASSIPGSYGYTF. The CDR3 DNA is TGTGCCAGTAGTATTCCGGGGAGCTATGGCTACACCTTC.

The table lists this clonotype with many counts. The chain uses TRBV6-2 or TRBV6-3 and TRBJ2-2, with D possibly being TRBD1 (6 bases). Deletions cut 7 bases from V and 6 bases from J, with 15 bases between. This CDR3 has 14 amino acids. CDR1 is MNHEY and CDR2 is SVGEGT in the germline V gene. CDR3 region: CASTNNRVSGELFF. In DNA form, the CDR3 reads TGTGCCAGCACGAATAACAGGGTGTCCGGGGAGCTGTTTTTT.